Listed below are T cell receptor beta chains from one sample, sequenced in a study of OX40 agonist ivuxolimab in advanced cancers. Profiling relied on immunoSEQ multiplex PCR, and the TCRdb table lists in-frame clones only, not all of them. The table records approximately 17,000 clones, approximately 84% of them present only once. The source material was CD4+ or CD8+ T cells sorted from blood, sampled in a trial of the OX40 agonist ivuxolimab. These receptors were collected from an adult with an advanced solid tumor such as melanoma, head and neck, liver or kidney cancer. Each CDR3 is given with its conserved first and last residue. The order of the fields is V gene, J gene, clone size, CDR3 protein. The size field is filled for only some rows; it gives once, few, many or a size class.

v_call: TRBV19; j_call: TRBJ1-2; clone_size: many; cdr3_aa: CASTPLGGDGYTF
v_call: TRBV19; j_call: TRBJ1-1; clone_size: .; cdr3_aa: CASSTTGGNTEAFF
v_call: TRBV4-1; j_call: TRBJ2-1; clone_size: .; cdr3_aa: CASSQEGDRTSYNEQFF
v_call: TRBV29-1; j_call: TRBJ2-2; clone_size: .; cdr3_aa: CSVERTGVGDTGELFF
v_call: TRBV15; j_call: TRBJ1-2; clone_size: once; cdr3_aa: CATSRSGDDYGYTF
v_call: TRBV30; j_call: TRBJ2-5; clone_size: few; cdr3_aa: CAWSGLWGARETQYF
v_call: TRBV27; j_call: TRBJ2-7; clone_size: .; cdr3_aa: CASSSGVAGFEQYF
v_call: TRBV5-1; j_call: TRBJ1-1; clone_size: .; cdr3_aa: CASSIGDSLNTEAFF
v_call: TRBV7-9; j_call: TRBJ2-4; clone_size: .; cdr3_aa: CASLGGENIQYF
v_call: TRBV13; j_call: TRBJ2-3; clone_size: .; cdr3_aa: CASSLGGGYTDTQYF
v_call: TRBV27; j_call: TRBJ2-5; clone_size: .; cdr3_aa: CASSPTSGIAETQYF
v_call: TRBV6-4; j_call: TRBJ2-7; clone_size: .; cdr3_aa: CASSDSGEQYF
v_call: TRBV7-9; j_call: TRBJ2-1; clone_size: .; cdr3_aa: CASSYSSEGEQFF
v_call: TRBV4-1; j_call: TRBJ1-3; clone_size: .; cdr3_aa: CASSQVVHSGNTIYF
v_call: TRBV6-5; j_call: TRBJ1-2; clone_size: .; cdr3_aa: CASSYGQGFVNGYTF
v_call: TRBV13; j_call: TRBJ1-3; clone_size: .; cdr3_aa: CASSPPGVRSGNTIYF
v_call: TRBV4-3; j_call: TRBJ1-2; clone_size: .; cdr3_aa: CASNDRYRGDYGYTF
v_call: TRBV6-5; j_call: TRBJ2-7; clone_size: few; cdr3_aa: CASSYGTGGYEQYF
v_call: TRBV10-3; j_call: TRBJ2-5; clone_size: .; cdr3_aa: CAISESAGTAGEQYF
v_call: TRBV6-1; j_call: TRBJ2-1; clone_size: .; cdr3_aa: CASKVPGNEQFF
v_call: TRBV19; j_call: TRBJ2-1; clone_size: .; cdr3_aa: CASSIVAGEVYNEQFF
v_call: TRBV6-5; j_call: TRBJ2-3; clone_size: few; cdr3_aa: CASSIGTVTDTQYF
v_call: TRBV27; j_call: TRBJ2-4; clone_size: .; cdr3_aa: CASSLGGLAKNIQYF
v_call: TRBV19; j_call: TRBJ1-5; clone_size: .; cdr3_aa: CASSMAGHSNQPQHF
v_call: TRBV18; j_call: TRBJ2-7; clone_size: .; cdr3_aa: CASSLSGWPTYEQYF
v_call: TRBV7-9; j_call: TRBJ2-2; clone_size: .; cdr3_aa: CASSQSLAGANTGELFF